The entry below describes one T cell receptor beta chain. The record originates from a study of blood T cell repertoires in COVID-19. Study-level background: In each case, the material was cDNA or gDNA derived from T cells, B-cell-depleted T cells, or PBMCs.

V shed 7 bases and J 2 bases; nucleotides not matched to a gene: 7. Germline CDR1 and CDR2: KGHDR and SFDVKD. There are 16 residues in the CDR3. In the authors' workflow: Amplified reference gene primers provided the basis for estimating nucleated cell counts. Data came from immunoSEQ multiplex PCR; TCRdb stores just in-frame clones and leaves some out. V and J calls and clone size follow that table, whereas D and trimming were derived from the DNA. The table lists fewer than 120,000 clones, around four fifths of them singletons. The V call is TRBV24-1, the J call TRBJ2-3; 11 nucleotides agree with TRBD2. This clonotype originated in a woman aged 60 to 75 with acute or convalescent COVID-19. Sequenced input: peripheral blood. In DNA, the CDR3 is TGTGCCACCAGGGGTCTAGCGGGGGGTTACACAGATACGCAGTATTTT. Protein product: CATRGLAGGYTDTQYF.